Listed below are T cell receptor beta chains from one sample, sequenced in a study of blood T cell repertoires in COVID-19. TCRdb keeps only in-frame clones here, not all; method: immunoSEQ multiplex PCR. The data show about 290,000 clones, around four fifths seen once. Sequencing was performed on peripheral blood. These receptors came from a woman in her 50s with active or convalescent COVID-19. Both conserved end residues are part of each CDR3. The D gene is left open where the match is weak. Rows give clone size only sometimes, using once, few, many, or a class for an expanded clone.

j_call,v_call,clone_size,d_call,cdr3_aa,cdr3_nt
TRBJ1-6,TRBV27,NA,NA,CASSSGNGLGPLHF,TGTGCCAGCAGTTCGGGAAACGGATTGGGGCCCCTCCACTTT
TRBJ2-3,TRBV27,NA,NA,CASSSILLASTSTDTQYF,TGTGCCAGCAGTTCCATCCTGCTAGCTTCGACGAGCACAGATACGCAGTATTTT
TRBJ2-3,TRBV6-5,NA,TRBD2,CASSYYGRLSDTQYF,TGTGCCAGCAGTTACTACGGGAGGTTATCAGATACGCAGTATTTT
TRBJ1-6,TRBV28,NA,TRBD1,CASRGQGFRSPLHF,TGTGCCAGCAGGGGACAGGGCTTTCGTTCACCCCTCCACTTT
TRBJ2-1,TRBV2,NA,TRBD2,CASSPLLAGGGNEQFF,TGTGCCAGCAGTCCCTTACTAGCGGGAGGTGGGAATGAGCAGTTCTTC
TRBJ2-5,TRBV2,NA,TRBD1,CASSGPSTGPQETQYF,TGTGCCAGCAGTGGCCCTTCGACAGGGCCCCAAGAGACCCAGTACTTC
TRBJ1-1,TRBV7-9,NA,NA,CASSLTGTSTEAFF,TGTGCCAGCAGCCTCACGGGTACGTCCACTGAAGCTTTCTTT
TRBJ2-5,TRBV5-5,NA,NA,CASKQERGQETQYF,TGTGCCAGTAAGCAGGAAAGGGGACAAGAGACCCAGTACTTC
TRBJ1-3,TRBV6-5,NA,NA,CASSLLGLTHTIYF,TGTGCCAGCAGTCTCCTAGGTCTCACTCACACCATATATTTT
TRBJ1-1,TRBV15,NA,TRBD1,CATSRDLPDRLNTEAFF,TGTGCCACCAGCAGAGATCTCCCGGACAGGTTGAACACTGAAGCTTTCTTT
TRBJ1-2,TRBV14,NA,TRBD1,CASSQGYRGYGYTF,TGTGCCAGCAGCCAAGGGTACAGGGGCTATGGCTACACCTTC
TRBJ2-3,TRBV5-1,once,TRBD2,CASSSELAGGADTQYF,TGCGCCAGCAGTTCAGAACTAGCGGGAGGAGCGGATACGCAGTATTTT
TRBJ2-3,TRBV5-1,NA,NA,CASSLEAQGWPDTQYF,TGCGCCAGCAGCTTGGAGGCACAGGGTTGGCCAGATACGCAGTATTTT
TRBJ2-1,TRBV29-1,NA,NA,CSVQTRIYNEQFF,TGCAGCGTCCAGACTAGAATATACAATGAGCAGTTCTTC
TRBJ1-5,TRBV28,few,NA,CASSSAGDMQPQHF,TGTGCCAGCAGTTCAGCAGGGGATATGCAGCCCCAGCATTTT
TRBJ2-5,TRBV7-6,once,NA,CASSLGLAGETQYF,TGTGCCAGCAGCTTAGGTCTAGCAGGAGAGACCCAGTACTTC
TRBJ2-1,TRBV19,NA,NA,CASSKGSGWEVEQFF,TGTGCCAGTAGTAAGGGCTCAGGTTGGGAGGTTGAGCAGTTCTTC
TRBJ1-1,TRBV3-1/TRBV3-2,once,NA,CASSQDVEAKAFF,TGTGCCAGCAGCCAAGATGTGGAGGCGAAAGCTTTCTTT
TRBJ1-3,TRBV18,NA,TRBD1,CASSMSQAGGSGNTIYF,TGTGCCAGCTCGATGTCCCAGGCAGGGGGCTCTGGAAACACCATATATTTT
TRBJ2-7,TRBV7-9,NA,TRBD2,CASSRVPAGRKDEQYF,TGTGCCAGCAGCCGCGTCCCCGCCGGGAGGAAGGACGAGCAGTACTTC
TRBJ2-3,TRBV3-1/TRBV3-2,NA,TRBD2,CASSPSKVRENTQYF,TGTGCCAGCAGCCCCTCGAAGGTGCGGGAGAATACGCAGTATTTT
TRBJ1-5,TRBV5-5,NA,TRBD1,CASSTGQVWGNQPQHF,TGTGCCAGCAGCACCGGACAGGTGTGGGGCAATCAGCCCCAGCATTTT
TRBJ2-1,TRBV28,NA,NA,CASNSGWYSYNEQFF,TGTGCCAGCAACTCAGGGTGGTACTCCTACAATGAGCAGTTCTTC
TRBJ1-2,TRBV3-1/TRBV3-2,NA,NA,CASSQVPDFYGYTF,TGTGCCAGCAGCCAAGTGCCGGACTTCTATGGCTACACCTTC
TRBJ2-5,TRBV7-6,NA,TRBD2,CASSLFSSGGQETQYF,TGTGCCAGCAGCTTATTTTCCAGCGGGGGCCAAGAGACCCAGTACTTC
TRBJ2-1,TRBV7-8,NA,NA,CASSLGAKEQFF,TGTGCCAGCAGCTTAGGGGCTAAGGAGCAGTTCTTC